The rows below give T cell receptor beta chains drawn from one sample of a study of OX40 agonist ivuxolimab in advanced cancers. Only in-frame clones appear in the TCRdb table, and some are missing; sequencing was by immunoSEQ multiplex PCR. Of roughly 10,000 clones listed, almost 90% are singletons. Sample: CD4+ or CD8+ T cells sorted from blood, taken in a trial of the OX40 agonist ivuxolimab. The source is an adult with an advanced solid tumor such as melanoma, head and neck, liver or kidney cancer. Each CDR3 is given with its conserved first and last residue. The order of the fields is CDR3 protein, CDR3 DNA, clone size, V gene, J gene, D gene. The D gene is left open where the match is weak. Size tells how often a clone was seen (once, few, many) or the class of an expanded clone, and some rows leave it out.

CDR3 protein: CASSLGRGLNEQYF
CDR3 DNA: TGTGCCAGCAGCTTGGGCAGGGGGCTTAACGAGCAGTACTTC
clone size: -
V gene: TRBV5-4
J gene: TRBJ2-7
D gene: TRBD1

CDR3 protein: CASSPNGGGSSTDTQYF
CDR3 DNA: TGCGCCAGCAGCCCGAACGGGGGGGGATCTAGCACAGATACGCAGTATTTT
clone size: -
V gene: TRBV4-1
J gene: TRBJ2-3
D gene: TRBD2

CDR3 protein: CASSQAGWGNEQFF
CDR3 DNA: TGTGCCAGCAGCCAAGCAGGGTGGGGTAATGAGCAGTTCTTC
clone size: -
V gene: TRBV4-2
J gene: TRBJ2-1
D gene: -

CDR3 protein: CAISEGMANIQYF
CDR3 DNA: TGTGCCATCAGTGAGGGCATGGCAAACATTCAGTACTTC
clone size: -
V gene: TRBV10-3
J gene: TRBJ2-4
D gene: -

CDR3 protein: CASSLVRAAHQPQHF
CDR3 DNA: TGTGCCAGCAGCTTGGTCAGGGCAGCTCATCAGCCCCAGCATTTT
clone size: -
V gene: TRBV5-6
J gene: TRBJ1-5
D gene: -

CDR3 protein: CASSEVVAITTDTQYF
CDR3 DNA: TGCGCCAGCAGTGAGGTGGTAGCTATTACCACAGATACGCAGTATTTT
clone size: -
V gene: TRBV10-2
J gene: TRBJ2-3
D gene: -

CDR3 protein: CASSLGNGQEHF
CDR3 DNA: TGTGCCAGCAGCTTGGGGAATGGGCAAGAGCATTTT
clone size: once
V gene: TRBV5-6
J gene: TRBJ1-5
D gene: -

CDR3 protein: CASSQGGQYGYTF
CDR3 DNA: TGTGCCAGCAGCCAAGGGGGACAGTATGGCTACACCTTC
clone size: -
V gene: TRBV4-2
J gene: TRBJ1-2
D gene: TRBD1

CDR3 protein: CASSLSGSYNSPLHF
CDR3 DNA: TGTGCCAGCAGTTTATCGGGCAGTTATAATTCACCCCTCCACTTT
clone size: -
V gene: TRBV27
J gene: TRBJ1-6
D gene: -

CDR3 protein: CASSQDSSGSSYEQYF
CDR3 DNA: TGCGCCAGCAGCCAAGATTCTAGCGGGAGCTCCTACGAGCAGTACTTC
clone size: -
V gene: TRBV4-1
J gene: TRBJ2-7
D gene: TRBD2

CDR3 protein: CASRRGWGKLFF
CDR3 DNA: TGTGCCAGCAGAAGGGGTTGGGGAAAACTGTTTTTT
clone size: -
V gene: TRBV6-5
J gene: TRBJ1-4
D gene: -

CDR3 protein: CASSSTPGTGIDGYTF
CDR3 DNA: TGTGCCAGCTCATCGACTCCCGGGACAGGAATCGATGGCTACACCTTC
clone size: -
V gene: TRBV18
J gene: TRBJ1-2
D gene: TRBD1

CDR3 protein: CASSLVAGGPTTDTQYF
CDR3 DNA: TGTGCCAGCAGCTTAGTAGCGGGGGGGCCTACCACAGATACGCAGTATTTT
clone size: -
V gene: TRBV7-2
J gene: TRBJ2-3
D gene: TRBD2

CDR3 protein: CASSLLRTSGGADTQYF
CDR3 DNA: TGTGCCAGCAGTTTACTCCGGACTAGCGGGGGGGCAGATACGCAGTATTTT
clone size: -
V gene: TRBV27
J gene: TRBJ2-3
D gene: TRBD2

CDR3 protein: CASSQSTGGHTEAFF
CDR3 DNA: TGCGCCAGCAGCCAGTCGACAGGGGGCCACACTGAAGCTTTCTTT
clone size: -
V gene: TRBV4-1
J gene: TRBJ1-1
D gene: TRBD1

CDR3 protein: CAISDTGVNYGYTF
CDR3 DNA: TGTGCCATCAGTGATACAGGGGTTAACTATGGCTACACCTTC
clone size: -
V gene: TRBV10-3
J gene: TRBJ1-2
D gene: TRBD1

CDR3 protein: CASSPGYSGNTIYF
CDR3 DNA: TGTGCCAGTAGTCCGGGCTACTCTGGAAACACCATATATTTT
clone size: -
V gene: TRBV19
J gene: TRBJ1-3
D gene: -

CDR3 protein: CASSFSGGRTDTQYF
CDR3 DNA: TGTGCCAGCAGCTTTAGCGGGGGGCGAACAGATACGCAGTATTTT
clone size: -
V gene: TRBV5-4
J gene: TRBJ2-3
D gene: TRBD2

CDR3 protein: CASSWGTTLYNEQFF
CDR3 DNA: TGTGCCAGCAGCTGGGGGACTACGCTCTACAATGAGCAGTTCTTC
clone size: -
V gene: TRBV5-8
J gene: TRBJ2-1
D gene: TRBD2

CDR3 protein: CAISLRQFGARRIYSNQPQHF
CDR3 DNA: TGTGCCATCAGCCTGAGACAATTTGGGGCCAGACGAATCTATAGCAATCAGCCCCAGCATTTT
clone size: -
V gene: TRBV10-3
J gene: TRBJ1-5
D gene: -

CDR3 protein: CASSETVNTDTQYF
CDR3 DNA: TGTGCCAGCAGTGAAACGGTAAACACAGATACGCAGTATTTT
clone size: -
V gene: TRBV2
J gene: TRBJ2-3
D gene: -

CDR3 protein: CAISPGNEKLFF
CDR3 DNA: TGTGCCATCAGTCCGGGGAATGAAAAACTGTTTTTT
clone size: -
V gene: TRBV10-3
J gene: TRBJ1-4
D gene: -

CDR3 protein: CSVEKRGNTIYF
CDR3 DNA: TGCAGCGTTGAGAAGCGTGGAAACACCATATATTTT
clone size: -
V gene: TRBV29-1
J gene: TRBJ1-3
D gene: -

CDR3 protein: CASSDRRGAGNQPQHF
CDR3 DNA: TGTGCCAGCAGTGATCGGAGGGGCGCGGGCAATCAGCCCCAGCATTTT
clone size: -
V gene: TRBV6-4
J gene: TRBJ1-5
D gene: -

CDR3 protein: CASSIGDSGVHNEQFF
CDR3 DNA: TGTGCCAGTAGTATTGGTGATAGCGGGGTCCACAATGAGCAGTTCTTC
clone size: -
V gene: TRBV19
J gene: TRBJ2-1
D gene: TRBD2

CDR3 protein: CASSLVGSHEQFF
CDR3 DNA: TGTGCCAGCAGCTTAGTCGGCTCCCATGAGCAGTTCTTC
clone size: once
V gene: TRBV7-9
J gene: TRBJ2-1
D gene: -

CDR3 protein: CASSQGDRAYNEQFF
CDR3 DNA: TGCGCCAGCAGCCAGGGGGACAGGGCCTACAATGAGCAGTTCTTC
clone size: -
V gene: TRBV4-1
J gene: TRBJ2-1
D gene: TRBD1

CDR3 protein: CASSLGGGSGANVLTF
CDR3 DNA: TGTGCCAGCAGTCTAGGCGGGGGGTCCGGGGCCAACGTCCTGACTTTC
clone size: -
V gene: TRBV6-4
J gene: TRBJ2-6
D gene: TRBD2

CDR3 protein: CASSLYQNEQFF
CDR3 DNA: TGTGCCAGCAGTCTTTACCAAAATGAGCAGTTCTTC
clone size: -
V gene: TRBV28
J gene: TRBJ2-1
D gene: -

CDR3 protein: CASSLDGGTGYGYTF
CDR3 DNA: TGTGCCAGCAGCTTAGACGGGGGGACAGGCTATGGCTACACCTTC
clone size: -
V gene: TRBV7-9
J gene: TRBJ1-2
D gene: TRBD1

CDR3 protein: CASSFGTGVYEQYF
CDR3 DNA: TGTGCCAGCAGCTTCGGGACAGGGGTCTACGAGCAGTACTTC
clone size: -
V gene: TRBV27
J gene: TRBJ2-7
D gene: TRBD1

CDR3 protein: CASHPGQGTWTDTQYF
CDR3 DNA: TGTGCCAGTCACCCGGGACAGGGTACCTGGACAGATACGCAGTATTTT
clone size: -
V gene: TRBV19
J gene: TRBJ2-3
D gene: TRBD1

CDR3 protein: CASSPFPFSNQPQHF
CDR3 DNA: TGTGCCAGCAGCCCTTTCCCGTTTAGCAATCAGCCCCAGCATTTT
clone size: -
V gene: TRBV7-8
J gene: TRBJ1-5
D gene: -

CDR3 protein: CSAAPTDTQYF
CDR3 DNA: TGCAGTGCTGCCCCCACAGATACGCAGTATTTT
clone size: -
V gene: TRBV20-1
J gene: TRBJ2-3
D gene: -

CDR3 protein: CASSPAPQSYEQYF
CDR3 DNA: TGTGCCAGCAGTCCGGCGCCCCAGTCCTACGAGCAGTACTTC
clone size: -
V gene: TRBV6-5
J gene: TRBJ2-7
D gene: -

CDR3 protein: CASSLDRSGYRGEYEQYF
CDR3 DNA: TGCGCCAGCAGCTTGGATCGTAGCGGGTACCGGGGGGAGTACGAGCAGTACTTC
clone size: -
V gene: TRBV5-1
J gene: TRBJ2-7
D gene: TRBD2

CDR3 protein: CASNPLSGGLAKNIQYF
CDR3 DNA: TGTGCCAGCAACCCACTCAGCGGGGGGCTCGCCAAAAACATTCAGTACTTC
clone size: -
V gene: TRBV5-8
J gene: TRBJ2-4
D gene: TRBD2

CDR3 protein: CASSFGQGYSPLHF
CDR3 DNA: TGTGCCAGCAGCTTCGGACAGGGGTACTCACCCCTCCACTTT
clone size: -
V gene: TRBV11-3
J gene: TRBJ1-6
D gene: TRBD1

CDR3 protein: CASSLTSGAEGEQYF
CDR3 DNA: TGTGCCAGCAGTTTGACTAGCGGGGCCGAAGGGGAGCAGTACTTC
clone size: -
V gene: TRBV27
J gene: TRBJ2-7
D gene: TRBD2

CDR3 protein: CASSQDQGGGEQYF
CDR3 DNA: TGCGCCAGCAGCCAAGATCAGGGCGGGGGAGAGCAGTACTTC
clone size: -
V gene: TRBV4-1
J gene: TRBJ2-7
D gene: TRBD2

CDR3 protein: CASSSADRVGEQFF
CDR3 DNA: TGCGCCAGCAGTAGCGCTGACAGGGTCGGGGAGCAGTTCTTC
clone size: few
V gene: TRBV4-1
J gene: TRBJ2-1
D gene: TRBD1